Below, one T cell receptor (beta chain) is given with its context. These data are taken from a study of cytomegalovirus exposure and HLA in healthy donors. With 60 Vbeta and 13 Jbeta primers, the PCR was carried out. The method was immunoSEQ multiplex PCR; TCRdb's version includes in-frame clones alone and lacks a portion of them. There are about 120,000 clones in the sample; around four fifths occur only once, and about 3.7% lies in the top ten. The V segment lost 5 bases and the J segment 4 bases; nucleotides outside the gene matches: 15. CDR1 and CDR2 (germline): MNHEY, SMNVEV (reference sequence). This CDR3 spans 17 amino acids.

Sequenced input: PBMCs. This sequence was found in a woman aged 40 to 49 in good health and CMV-seropositive. The rearrangement joins TRBV27 to TRBJ2-7, with 9 bases matching TRBD2. The CDR3 DNA sequence: TGTGCCAGCAGTCCCTTTATCGCAGCGGGAGGTCGATACGAGCAGTACTTC. Translation: CASSPFIAAGGRYEQYF.